This passage covers 27 T cell receptor beta chains from one sample sequenced in a study of cytomegalovirus exposure and HLA in healthy donors. Libraries were prepared by immunoSEQ multiplex PCR; TCRdb keeps only in-frame clonotypes and omits some of them. This sample has around 400,000 clones, with roughly 90% found just once. Material for sequencing was PBMCs. Receptor source: a woman between 18 and 30 years old in good health and CMV-seronegative.

The rearrangement uses TRBV19 and TRBJ1-3; no clear D. The germline CDR1 and CDR2 sequences are LNHDA and SQIVND (reference sequence). CDR3 size: 14 residues. V shed 0 bases and J shed 0 bases, with 3 bases lying between them. CDR3 protein: CASSIDSSGNTIYF. The CDR3 nucleotides are TGTGCCAGTAGTATAGACAGCTCTGGAAACACCATATATTTT.

The chain has TRBV6-1 and TRBJ2-2; no clear D gene. CDR3 length: 11 amino acids. Germline V gene sequence: CDR1 MNHNS, CDR2 SASEGT. Trimming cost V 7 bases and J 8 bases, with 8 bases left between them. CDR3 amino acids: CASTRVGELFF. CDR3 sequence (DNA): TGTGCCAGCACCCGGGTGGGGGAGCTGTTTTTT.

The chain carries TRBV28 and TRBJ2-7; 12 bases match TRBD1. V was pared by 5 bases and J by 6 bases, with 8 bases of the junction left unmatched. The CDR3 spans 15 residues. CDR1 MDHEN and CDR2 SYDVKM come from the germline V gene. In nucleotides, the CDR3 is TGTGCCAGCAGTGATACCGGGACAGGGGGCCGCGAGCAGTACTTC. Protein sequence: CASSDTGTGGREQYF.

This clone came up a few times. This chain joins TRBV2 and TRBJ1-2, with D tentatively TRBD1 (6 bases). V lost 3 bases and J lost 10, with 18 bases in between. This CDR3 is built from 14 residues. CDR1 is SNHLY, CDR2 FYNNEI, per germline. The CDR3 DNA sequence: TGTGCCAGCAGTGACCCTTTGCAGGGGTGGTACTACACCTTC. It specifies CASSDPLQGWYYTF.

The chain recombines TRBV2 with TRBJ2-3; 9 bases are shared with TRBD2. Germline CDR1 reads SNHLY; CDR2 reads FYNNEI. The junction had 5 bases not matched to a gene; V was cut back by 6 bases and J by 1 base. The CDR3 extends over 15 amino acids. CDR3 nucleotides: TGTGCCAGCAGCTCCACTAGCGGGCGCACAGATACGCAGTATTTT. Translation gives CASSSTSGRTDTQYF.

The rearrangement uses TRBV10-3 and TRBJ2-5; 7 nucleotides agree with TRBD1. The CDR3 is 15 residues long. Unmatched junction bases numbered 1, after V lost 0 bases and J lost 0 bases. Germline CDR1 ENHRY, CDR2 SYGVKD. The CDR3 DNA follows: TGTGCCATCAGTGAGTCGGGGACAGACCAAGAGACCCAGTACTTC. Translating it yields CAISESGTDQETQYF.

The CDR3 coding sequence is TGTGCTAGTGGTTTGATTGTGGGCAGGACCTACAATGAGCAGTTCTTC. This sequence encodes CASGLIVGRTYNEQFF. The chain joins TRBV12-5 to TRBJ2-1; D is unresolved. Between the trimmed V and J ends, which lost 2 bases and 2 bases, there was a span of 13 bases. This CDR3 has 16 amino acids. Germline values: CDR1 LGHNT, CDR2 FRNRAP.

In this sample, this clone turned up once. At one of its ends the junction is not consistent with the germline gene, which may arise from a read error. The V and J genes are TRBV2 and TRBJ2-3, with D perhaps matching TRBD2 (5 bases). From germline, CDR1 is SNHLY and CDR2 FYNNEI. This CDR3 contains 11 residues. DNA for the CDR3: TGTGCCAGCATGGAGGCTGCACGCAGGAGTTTT. The encoded protein is CASMEAARRSF.

This clone was counted once. The J gene is TRBJ2-1, the V gene TRBV5-1; 8 nucleotides match TRBD1. J lost 2 bases, V lost 5 bases, and 6 bases had no gene match. The CDR3 is 15 residues long. Germline CDR1 is SGHRS and CDR2 is YFSETQ. CDR3 sequence: CASRNGQGTYNEQFF. DNA of the CDR3: TGCGCCAGCAGGAATGGACAGGGAACCTACAATGAGCAGTTCTTC.

This clone showed up just once. The V call is TRBV27, the J call TRBJ1-2, with D unresolved. The CDR3 spans 14 residues. Trimming took 2 bases from V and 4 from J, leaving 11 bases between them. The V gene's germline CDR1 is MNHEY and CDR2 SMNVEV (reference sequence). In DNA form, the CDR3 reads TGTGCCAGCAGTTTAGGTTTGGCAGGCTATGGCTACACCTTC. It encodes CASSLGLAGYGYTF.

The chain recombines TRBV30 with TRBJ2-1; TRBD2 matches 11 bases. V was pared by 0 bases and J by 0 bases, with 7 bases of the junction left unmatched. Looked up from germline, CDR1 is GTSNPN and CDR2 is SVGIG (reference sequence). The CDR3 is 18 amino acids. The chain's CDR3 is CAWSVGLAVRSSYNEQFF. CDR3 sequence (DNA): TGTGCCTGGAGTGTGGGACTAGCGGTGAGAAGCTCCTACAATGAGCAGTTCTTC.

The gene calls are TRBV27 and TRBJ2-1; TRBD2 matches at 7 bases. Trimming cost V 2 bases and J 8 bases; bases outside gene matches: 9. The germline V gene has CDR1 MNHEY and CDR2 SMNVEV (reference sequence). This CDR3 has 15 residues. The CDR3 sequence: CASSLTAGAGDEQFF. CDR3 DNA: TGTGCCAGCAGTTTAACGGCGGGAGCTGGAGATGAGCAGTTCTTC.

The chain recombines TRBV28 with TRBJ2-7, with D possibly TRBD2 on 7 matching bases. The V and J ends lost 5 bases and 3 bases respectively, with 17 bases between them. The CDR3 runs to 15 residues. CDR1 MDHEN and CDR2 SYDVKM come from the germline V gene. CDR3: CASSPQGGELYEQYF. CDR3 bases: TGTGCCAGCAGTCCACAGGGAGGGGAACTCTACGAGCAGTACTTC.

The chain links TRBV6-4 to TRBJ2-1; TRBD2 matches at 10 bases. V was clipped by 8 bases and J by 4 bases; unmatched bases: 5. CDR3 size: 14 residues. Germline CDR1 reads MRHNA; CDR2 reads SNTAGT. Here the CDR3 reads CASFLAGDYNEQFF. The DNA of the CDR3 is TGTGCCAGCTTCCTAGCGGGGGATTACAATGAGCAGTTCTTC.

V gene TRBV27 combines with J gene TRBJ2-3; 9 bases align to TRBD1. The germline V gene has CDR1 MNHEY and CDR2 SMNVEV (reference sequence). The CDR3 spans 14 residues. The ends lost 6 bases at V and 1 base at J; junction bases unmatched: 2. CDR3 sequence reads: CASSRQGGTDTQYF. CDR3 in DNA: TGTGCCAGCAGCCGACAGGGGGGCACAGATACGCAGTATTTT.

This clone was recorded only once. The chain uses TRBV18 and TRBJ1-6; possible D gene TRBD1, 5 bases. The V end lost 0 bases, the J end lost 10 bases, and 10 bases lay between the germline ends. CDR1 is KGHSH, CDR2 LQKENI, per germline. The CDR3 has 14 amino acids. CDR3 residues: CASSPPRGYSPLHF. CDR3 nucleotide sequence: TGTGCCAGCTCACCACCTAGGGGATACTCACCCCTCCACTTT.

The genes are TRBV27 and TRBJ2-7; no reliable D call. CDR3 length: 13 amino acids. Germline CDR1 MNHEY, CDR2 SMNVEV (reference sequence). With 4 bases removed from V and 0 bases from J, the gap between germline ends came to 7 bases. CDR3 coding DNA: TGTGCCAGCAGTTACCGGGTCTCCTACGAGCAGTACTTC. Protein: CASSYRVSYEQYF.

The chain is built from TRBV2 and TRBJ2-7; a weak D match, TRBD2 (5 bases). Per the germline V gene, CDR1 is SNHLY and CDR2 is FYNNEI. The V end lost 3 bases, the J end lost 0 bases, and 12 bases lay between the germline ends. The CDR3 sequence is 15 residues long. This chain's CDR3 is CASSDVTGSSYEQYF. The CDR3 DNA sequence: TGTGCCAGCAGTGACGTTACGGGGAGCTCCTACGAGCAGTACTTC.

The V call is TRBV6-5, the J call TRBJ2-3, with 13 bases fitting TRBD2. CDR3 length: 15 residues. The germline gives CDR1 MNHEY, CDR2 SVGAGI. With 5 bases clipped from V and 8 bases from J, the junction kept 7 bases outside the gene matches. The CDR3 DNA sequence: TGTGCCAGCAGTACGACTAGCGGGGGGCGGGGTACGCAGTATTTT. The encoded protein is CASSTTSGGRGTQYF.

This chain joins TRBV5-4 and TRBJ2-1; D unclear. Germline loops: CDR1 SGHNT, CDR2 YYREEE (reference sequence). The CDR3 covers 13 residues. The germline V and J ends were trimmed by 0 bases and 6 bases, with 7 bases remaining between them. CDR3 sequence (DNA): TGTGCCAGCAGCTTGGGACAAATCAATGAGCAGTTCTTC. Translating gives CASSLGQINEQFF.

This rearrangement joins TRBV4-1 to TRBJ2-5; the match to TRBD1 covers 10 bases. V dropped 3 bases and J dropped 5; count of bases not matched to a gene: 9. Germline V lookup: CDR1 MGHRA, CDR2 YSYEKL. The CDR3 is 16 residues long. The CDR3 region has the DNA TGCGCCAGCAGCCAGGATGGGACAGGGGTGAGGGAGACCCAGTACTTC. It translates to CASSQDGTGVRETQYF.

V is TRBV6-1 and J is TRBJ1-2; D unclear. The V end lost 6 bases, the J end lost 2 bases, and 13 bases lay between the germline ends. This CDR3 is 14 amino acids long. Germline CDR1 and CDR2: MNHNS and SASEGT. CDR3 DNA: TGTGCCAGCAGCCCGTCCGGGAGAAACTATGGCTACACCTTC. Protein product: CASSPSGRNYGYTF.

The rearrangement joins TRBV15 to TRBJ2-7; D is ambiguous. The germline V gene has CDR1 LNHNV and CDR2 YYDKDF (reference sequence). The CDR3 spans 16 residues. Trimming left V 0 bases short and J 5 bases short, with 17 bases between. The CDR3 here is CATSRDWMETSDEQYF. DNA of the CDR3: TGTGCCACCAGCAGAGATTGGATGGAGACGTCCGACGAGCAGTACTTC.

The V call is TRBV2, the J call TRBJ1-6, with 8 bases aligning to TRBD1. Germline V CDR1 and CDR2: SNHLY, FYNNEI. V gave up 5 bases and J gave up 7 bases; unmatched junction bases: 4. The CDR3 is 14 residues long. The CDR3 DNA sequence: TGTGCCAGCAGTCTGGACAGGGTAAATTCACCCCTCCACTTT. It codes for CASSLDRVNSPLHF. Filled out from reference TRBV2 and TRBJ1-6, the complete variable domain reads EPEVTQTPSHQVTQMGQEVILRCVPISNHLYFYWYRQILGQKVEFLVSFYNNEISEKSEIFDDQFSVERPDGSNFTLKIRSTKLEDSAMYFCASSLDRVNSPLHFGNGTRLTVT.

V is TRBV2 and J is TRBJ1-5, with 7 nucleotides matching TRBD1. The CDR3 totals 15 residues. The germline V gene has CDR1 SNHLY and CDR2 FYNNEI. Trimming cost V 1 base and J 5 bases; bases outside gene matches: 5. CDR3 in amino acids: CASSEGQGDHQPQHF. CDR3 nucleotide sequence: TGTGCCAGCAGTGAAGGGCAGGGGGATCATCAGCCCCAGCATTTT.

CDR3 residues: CASSFDRGQSNEKLFF. Written as DNA, the CDR3 is TGTGCCAGCAGCTTTGATAGGGGGCAAAGTAATGAAAAACTGTTTTTT. The V and J genes are TRBV5-4 and TRBJ1-4; 7 bases align to TRBD1. Germline CDR1 and CDR2: SGHNT and YYREEE (reference sequence). The CDR3 runs 16 residues. V was clipped by 2 bases and J by 4 bases; unmatched bases: 8. Variable domain in full (rest from reference TRBV5-4 and TRBJ1-4): ETGVTQSPTHLIKTRGQQVTLRCSSQSGHNTVSWYQQALGQGPQFIFQYYREEENGRGNFPPRFSGLQFPNYSSELNVNALELDDSALYLCASSFDRGQSNEKLFFGSGTQLSVL.

The chain carries TRBV5-6 and TRBJ2-7, with TRBD2 matching 14 bases. CDR1 and CDR2 (germline): SGHDT, YYEEEE. The ends lost 4 bases at V and 6 bases at J; junction bases unmatched: 9. This CDR3 spans 16 amino acids. The DNA of the CDR3 is TGTGCCAGCAGCCCGGGCGGGACTAGCGGGAGAAGCGAGCAGTACTTC. Protein product: CASSPGGTSGRSEQYF.